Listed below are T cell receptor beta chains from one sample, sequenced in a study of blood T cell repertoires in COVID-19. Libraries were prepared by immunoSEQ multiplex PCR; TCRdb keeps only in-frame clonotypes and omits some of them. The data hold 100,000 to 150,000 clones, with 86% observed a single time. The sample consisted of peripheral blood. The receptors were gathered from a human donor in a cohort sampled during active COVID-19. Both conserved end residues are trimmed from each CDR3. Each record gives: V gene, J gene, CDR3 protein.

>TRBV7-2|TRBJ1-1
ASSLTGSRGNTEAF
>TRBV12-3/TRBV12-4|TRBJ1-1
ASSWEKNTEAF
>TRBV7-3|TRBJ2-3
ASSLGQSTDTQY
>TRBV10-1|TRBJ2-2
ASAGGPGELF
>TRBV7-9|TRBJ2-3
ASSLVRGSTDTQY
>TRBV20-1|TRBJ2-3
SASSPGTSGMTDTQY
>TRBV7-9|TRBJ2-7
ASTITSYEQY
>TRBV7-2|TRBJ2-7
ASSIGTSGRAYEQY
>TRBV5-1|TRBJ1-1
ASSLRDRDSEAF
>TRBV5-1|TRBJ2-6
ASSLRQGVFSGANVLT
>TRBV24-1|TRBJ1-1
ATSAQGGTEAF
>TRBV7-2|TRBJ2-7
ASSLSPTRKSEQY
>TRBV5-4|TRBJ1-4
ASSLATGAGNEKLF
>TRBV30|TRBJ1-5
AWSGGQGHQPQH
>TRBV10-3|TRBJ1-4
AISGTGDEKLF
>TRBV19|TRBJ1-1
ASLYPGATEAF
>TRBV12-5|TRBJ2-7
ASGPIVSDEQY
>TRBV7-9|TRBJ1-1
ASSFEYTEAF
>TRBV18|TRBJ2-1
ASSPGGTLYNEQF
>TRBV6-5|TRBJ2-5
ASRPGWGVGETQY
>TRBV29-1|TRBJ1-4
SARTGGGIGEKLF
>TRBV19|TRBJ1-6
ASSIKQAISPLH
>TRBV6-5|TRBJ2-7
ASSRQGAREQY
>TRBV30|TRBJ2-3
AWSGTGVDTQY
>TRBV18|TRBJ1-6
ASSPGTDSPLH
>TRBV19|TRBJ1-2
ASRTGGYGYT
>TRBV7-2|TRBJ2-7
ASSSDSLYEQY
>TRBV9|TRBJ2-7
ASSVKGGEHYEQY
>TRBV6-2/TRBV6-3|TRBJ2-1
ASSFSGRDDNEQF
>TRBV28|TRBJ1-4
ASSLRSYRGRSGTNEKLF
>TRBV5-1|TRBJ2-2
ASSSSGRESGELF
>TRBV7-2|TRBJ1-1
ASSLQGYTEAF
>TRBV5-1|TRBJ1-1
ASNHGEGREAF
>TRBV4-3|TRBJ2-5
ASSQVFGTSGRQETQY
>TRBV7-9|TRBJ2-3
ASSIQGVTDTQY
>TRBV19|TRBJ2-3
ASSPLQGGGTDTQY
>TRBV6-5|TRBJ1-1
ASQSRGPNTEAF
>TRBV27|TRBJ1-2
ASSSSNYGYT